In its sample, the clone carrying this TCR beta chain was seen a few times. This sample was included in a study of blood T cell repertoires in COVID-19. Study-level background: Sources were T cells, B-cell-depleted T cells, or PBMCs; the material itself was cDNA or gDNA.

Profiling relied on immunoSEQ multiplex PCR, and the TCRdb table lists in-frame clones only, not all of them. The table has around 100,000 clones, less than 90% seen once. Trimming removed 4 bases at V and 3 bases at J, with 7 bases between. The germline V gene encodes CDR1 SNHLY and CDR2 FYNNEI. This CDR3 region has 13 residues. The specimen sequenced was peripheral blood. This sequence originates from a man aged 25 to 40 in a cohort sampled during active COVID-19. The chain uses TRBV2 and TRBJ1-5; D is perhaps TRBD1 (5 bases). The CDR3 region is CASSGGYNQPQHF. DNA for the CDR3: TGTGCCAGCAGTGGGGGCTACAATCAGCCCCAGCATTTT.